The rows below give T cell receptor beta chains drawn from one sample of a study of OX40 agonist ivuxolimab in advanced cancers. Assay used: immunoSEQ multiplex PCR; TCRdb lists only in-frame clones, some missing. The sample holds 70,000 to 85,000 clones; about 93% are singletons and the top ten take 5% to 6.5%. The sample consisted of CD4+ or CD8+ T cells sorted from blood, taken in a trial of the OX40 agonist ivuxolimab. Receptor source: an adult with an advanced solid tumor such as melanoma, head and neck, liver or kidney cancer. Each CDR3 is given with its conserved first and last residue. Each record gives: CDR3 DNA, CDR3 protein, clone size, J gene, D gene, V gene. D genes are given only for firm matches. Some rows have no size entry. The others give once, few or many, or a class for an expanded clone.

cdr3_nt: TGTGCCAGCAGCTTGGGCGGGGGGGGCACCGGGGAGCTGTTTTTT
cdr3_aa: CASSLGGGGTGELFF
clone_size: .
j_call: TRBJ2-2
d_call: TRBD2
v_call: TRBV5-4

cdr3_nt: TGTGCCAGCAGTTACCCGCTCGACGAGCAGTACTTC
cdr3_aa: CASSYPLDEQYF
clone_size: .
j_call: TRBJ2-7
d_call: .
v_call: TRBV6-6

cdr3_nt: TGTGCCAGCAGTGACGTGGCCGCTTACGAAAAACTGTTTTTT
cdr3_aa: CASSDVAAYEKLFF
clone_size: once
j_call: TRBJ1-4
d_call: .
v_call: TRBV6-1

cdr3_nt: TGTGCCAGCAGTTTATTCGCGGAATCCTACGAGCAGTACTTC
cdr3_aa: CASSLFAESYEQYF
clone_size: .
j_call: TRBJ2-7
d_call: .
v_call: TRBV27

cdr3_nt: TGTGCCAGCAGACCACTAGCGGGTGGATTCGGAGAGCAGTTCTTC
cdr3_aa: CASRPLAGGFGEQFF
clone_size: few
j_call: TRBJ2-1
d_call: TRBD2
v_call: TRBV28

cdr3_nt: TGTGCCAGTAGGAGCTCCTACGAGCAGTACTTC
cdr3_aa: CASRSSYEQYF
clone_size: .
j_call: TRBJ2-7
d_call: .
v_call: TRBV19

cdr3_nt: TGTGCCACCAGCAGCGACCCGAGCGGGAGGGTGAACAATGAGCAGTTCTTC
cdr3_aa: CATSSDPSGRVNNEQFF
clone_size: .
j_call: TRBJ2-1
d_call: TRBD2
v_call: TRBV15

cdr3_nt: TGTGCCAGCAGCGTGGGGAGGCGCGTGGGATATTCACCCCTCCACTTT
cdr3_aa: CASSVGRRVGYSPLHF
clone_size: .
j_call: TRBJ1-6
d_call: .
v_call: TRBV9

cdr3_nt: TGCGCCAGCAGCCCTCCATCCGGGACAGATGAAGCTTTCTTT
cdr3_aa: CASSPPSGTDEAFF
clone_size: few
j_call: TRBJ1-1
d_call: TRBD1
v_call: TRBV4-3

cdr3_nt: TGTGCCAGCAGCGTCGGGACAGGCCTTTTAACCTACGAGCAGTACTTC
cdr3_aa: CASSVGTGLLTYEQYF
clone_size: many
j_call: TRBJ2-7
d_call: TRBD1
v_call: TRBV7-9

cdr3_nt: TGTGCCAGCAGCTTGAGCAGGGCCCCCTACAATGAGCAGTTCTTC
cdr3_aa: CASSLSRAPYNEQFF
clone_size: .
j_call: TRBJ2-1
d_call: .
v_call: TRBV5-4

cdr3_nt: TGTGCCAGCAGTTCTGGGGCAAGCAACACTGAAGCTTTCTTT
cdr3_aa: CASSSGASNTEAFF
clone_size: .
j_call: TRBJ1-1
d_call: .
v_call: TRBV27

cdr3_nt: TGTGCCAGCAGCACTCCGGGACAGGGGTATGGCTACACCTTC
cdr3_aa: CASSTPGQGYGYTF
clone_size: .
j_call: TRBJ1-2
d_call: TRBD1
v_call: TRBV5-8

cdr3_nt: TGCAGCGTTGGGCGGGCGAACACCGGGGAGCTGTTTTTT
cdr3_aa: CSVGRANTGELFF
clone_size: .
j_call: TRBJ2-2
d_call: .
v_call: TRBV29-1

cdr3_nt: TGTGCCTGGAGACTAGCAGCAGATACGCAGTATTTT
cdr3_aa: CAWRLAADTQYF
clone_size: .
j_call: TRBJ2-3
d_call: .
v_call: TRBV30

cdr3_nt: TGTGCCAGCAGTTACACCGGGGCCTATGGCTACACCTTC
cdr3_aa: CASSYTGAYGYTF
clone_size: many
j_call: TRBJ1-2
d_call: .
v_call: TRBV6-5

cdr3_nt: TGTGCCAGTTCGGATAGCTCCTATAATTCACCCCTCCACTTT
cdr3_aa: CASSDSSYNSPLHF
clone_size: .
j_call: TRBJ1-6
d_call: .
v_call: TRBV9

cdr3_nt: TGTGCCAGCAGCTCCGACCTTCTTGACGGGCTAGGGAAGCAGTACTTC
cdr3_aa: CASSSDLLDGLGKQYF
clone_size: .
j_call: TRBJ2-7
d_call: .
v_call: TRBV7-9

cdr3_nt: TGTGCCAGCAGTCTACGACAGACAGATACGCAGTATTTT
cdr3_aa: CASSLRQTDTQYF
clone_size: .
j_call: TRBJ2-3
d_call: .
v_call: TRBV27

cdr3_nt: TGTGCCTGGAGCAGGCCCTACAATGAGCAGTTCTTC
cdr3_aa: CAWSRPYNEQFF
clone_size: .
j_call: TRBJ2-1
d_call: .
v_call: TRBV30

cdr3_nt: TGTGCCAGCAGCTCCGGGACAGGGGGCAACGAGCAGTACTTC
cdr3_aa: CASSSGTGGNEQYF
clone_size: few
j_call: TRBJ2-7
d_call: TRBD1
v_call: TRBV7-9

cdr3_nt: TGTGCCATCAGTGATCGCGGACTAGCGGTAACCTACAATGAGCAGTTCTTC
cdr3_aa: CAISDRGLAVTYNEQFF
clone_size: once
j_call: TRBJ2-1
d_call: TRBD2
v_call: TRBV10-3

cdr3_nt: TGTGCCAGCAGCCCCCATGGGGGGGGGAACGGGGAGCTGTTTTTT
cdr3_aa: CASSPHGGGNGELFF
clone_size: .
j_call: TRBJ2-2
d_call: TRBD2
v_call: TRBV9

cdr3_nt: TGTGCCAGCAGCTTTTCCCTCTATAGCAATCAGCCCCAGCATTTT
cdr3_aa: CASSFSLYSNQPQHF
clone_size: .
j_call: TRBJ1-5
d_call: .
v_call: TRBV5-6

cdr3_nt: TGTGCCAGCAGAACGGACGGGAGTGAGTACGAGCAGTACTTC
cdr3_aa: CASRTDGSEYEQYF
clone_size: .
j_call: TRBJ2-7
d_call: .
v_call: TRBV28

cdr3_nt: TGTGCCAGCAGCAGGGACAGGGGGCTCCCCAACGAGCAGTACTTC
cdr3_aa: CASSRDRGLPNEQYF
clone_size: .
j_call: TRBJ2-7
d_call: TRBD1
v_call: TRBV5-8

cdr3_nt: TGCAGCGTTGAGGGCGGTATGGGAACCGGGGAAAAACTGTTTTTT
cdr3_aa: CSVEGGMGTGEKLFF
clone_size: .
j_call: TRBJ1-4
d_call: .
v_call: TRBV29-1

cdr3_nt: TGTGCCAGTTTGAGCAGAACCTTCACTGAAGCTTTCTTT
cdr3_aa: CASLSRTFTEAFF
clone_size: few
j_call: TRBJ1-1
d_call: .
v_call: TRBV28

cdr3_nt: TGTGCCAGCAGTATTAGCGGGAACTCCTACAATGAGCAGTTCTTC
cdr3_aa: CASSISGNSYNEQFF
clone_size: .
j_call: TRBJ2-1
d_call: TRBD2
v_call: TRBV27

cdr3_nt: TGTGCCTGGGAAGACTCACAGGGGGCTCGCTCCTACAATGAGCAGTTCTTC
cdr3_aa: CAWEDSQGARSYNEQFF
clone_size: once
j_call: TRBJ2-1
d_call: TRBD1
v_call: TRBV30

cdr3_nt: TGTGCCAGCAGCCGAGAGGGGACGGGGGTGTACGAGCAGTACTTC
cdr3_aa: CASSREGTGVYEQYF
clone_size: .
j_call: TRBJ2-7
d_call: .
v_call: TRBV14

cdr3_nt: TGTGCCAGCAGCCAAGACCCCGGGGCCGGGACAGGGTTGTACGAGCAGTACTTC
cdr3_aa: CASSQDPGAGTGLYEQYF
clone_size: .
j_call: TRBJ2-7
d_call: TRBD1
v_call: TRBV4-2

cdr3_nt: TGTGCCAGTACCCCAGGGACAAGAGCTAACTATGGCTACACCTTC
cdr3_aa: CASTPGTRANYGYTF
clone_size: .
j_call: TRBJ1-2
d_call: .
v_call: TRBV19

cdr3_nt: TGTGCCAGTAGTATCGACCTTACCGGGACTAGCGGGGGGGCAACAGATACGCAGTATTTT
cdr3_aa: CASSIDLTGTSGGATDTQYF
clone_size: .
j_call: TRBJ2-3
d_call: TRBD2
v_call: TRBV19

cdr3_nt: TGTGCCTGGAGCATAGGGTCCGGGGTCAATGAGCAGTTCTTC
cdr3_aa: CAWSIGSGVNEQFF
clone_size: .
j_call: TRBJ2-1
d_call: .
v_call: TRBV30

cdr3_nt: TGTGCCAGTAGTATACTAGGAGGGTATGGCGATGAGCAGTTCTTC
cdr3_aa: CASSILGGYGDEQFF
clone_size: .
j_call: TRBJ2-1
d_call: .
v_call: TRBV19

cdr3_nt: TGTGCCAGCAGCCACGGACTAGCGGGATACTACGAGCAGTACTTC
cdr3_aa: CASSHGLAGYYEQYF
clone_size: .
j_call: TRBJ2-7
d_call: TRBD2
v_call: TRBV14

cdr3_nt: TGTGCCAGCAGCCTATCGGGAGGCTCCTACGAGCAGTACTTC
cdr3_aa: CASSLSGGSYEQYF
clone_size: .
j_call: TRBJ2-7
d_call: TRBD2
v_call: TRBV6-5

cdr3_nt: TGTGCCAGCAGTTTTTCATCGGGACAACTGGAGGCTGAAGCTTTCTTT
cdr3_aa: CASSFSSGQLEAEAFF
clone_size: .
j_call: TRBJ1-1
d_call: .
v_call: TRBV27

cdr3_nt: TGTGCCAGTAGTATCACAGAATATAGCAATCAGCCCCAGCATTTT
cdr3_aa: CASSITEYSNQPQHF
clone_size: few
j_call: TRBJ1-5
d_call: .
v_call: TRBV19

cdr3_nt: TGTGCCAGCAGACAGGGGACAGCTTACAATGAGCAGTTCTTC
cdr3_aa: CASRQGTAYNEQFF
clone_size: .
j_call: TRBJ2-1
d_call: TRBD1
v_call: TRBV28

cdr3_nt: TGCGCCAGCCAGAGCTTACGGGACGAGCAGTACTTC
cdr3_aa: CASQSLRDEQYF
clone_size: .
j_call: TRBJ2-7
d_call: .
v_call: TRBV10-2

cdr3_nt: TGTGCCAGCAGCTTGTCGGAGGAGTCCTATGGCTACACCTTC
cdr3_aa: CASSLSEESYGYTF
clone_size: .
j_call: TRBJ1-2
d_call: .
v_call: TRBV5-4

cdr3_nt: TGTGCCAGCACTAACGGACAGATCTATGGCTACACCTTC
cdr3_aa: CASTNGQIYGYTF
clone_size: few
j_call: TRBJ1-2
d_call: .
v_call: TRBV6-5

cdr3_nt: TGTGCCAGCAGCGTAGGAGGCCTCCCAACCGATACGCAGTATTTT
cdr3_aa: CASSVGGLPTDTQYF
clone_size: .
j_call: TRBJ2-3
d_call: .
v_call: TRBV9

cdr3_nt: TGTGCCAGCAGCTCATGGACCGAAGTGAACACTGAAGCTTTCTTT
cdr3_aa: CASSSWTEVNTEAFF
clone_size: once
j_call: TRBJ1-1
d_call: .
v_call: TRBV7-8

cdr3_nt: TGTGCCAGTAGTATGGACGGCTATAGCAATCAGCCCCAGCATTTT
cdr3_aa: CASSMDGYSNQPQHF
clone_size: .
j_call: TRBJ1-5
d_call: .
v_call: TRBV19

cdr3_nt: TGTGCCAGTAGTATAGCTCAAGGGGCTGGTAGCTATGGCTACACCTTC
cdr3_aa: CASSIAQGAGSYGYTF
clone_size: .
j_call: TRBJ1-2
d_call: .
v_call: TRBV19

cdr3_nt: TGCGCCAGCAGCTTGGAGGTCTCTATCGATGGCTACACCTTC
cdr3_aa: CASSLEVSIDGYTF
clone_size: .
j_call: TRBJ1-2
d_call: .
v_call: TRBV5-1

cdr3_nt: TGTGCCAGTAGTATTCTCGGCGGGGGGTTATACGAGCAGTACTTC
cdr3_aa: CASSILGGGLYEQYF
clone_size: .
j_call: TRBJ2-7
d_call: TRBD2
v_call: TRBV19

cdr3_nt: TGCAGCGTGGAAGGACGGATATTCTACAATGAGCAGTTCTTC
cdr3_aa: CSVEGRIFYNEQFF
clone_size: .
j_call: TRBJ2-1
d_call: .
v_call: TRBV29-1

cdr3_nt: TGTGCCAGCAGTTTAGGGGCAGACAAAACCCAAGAGACCCAGTACTTC
cdr3_aa: CASSLGADKTQETQYF
clone_size: .
j_call: TRBJ2-5
d_call: .
v_call: TRBV28

cdr3_nt: TGCGCCAGCAGCCAAGATACTGCAACTAATGAAAAACTGTTTTTT
cdr3_aa: CASSQDTATNEKLFF
clone_size: .
j_call: TRBJ1-4
d_call: .
v_call: TRBV4-3

cdr3_nt: TGTGCCTGTTCCCACCCAAGCTCCTACAATGAGCAGTTCTTC
cdr3_aa: CACSHPSSYNEQFF
clone_size: .
j_call: TRBJ2-1
d_call: .
v_call: TRBV30

cdr3_nt: TGTGCCAGCAGCTATTGGGACAGTGGGGGAGAGACCCAGTACTTC
cdr3_aa: CASSYWDSGGETQYF
clone_size: .
j_call: TRBJ2-5
d_call: TRBD1
v_call: TRBV7-9